The present T cell receptor (beta chain) was sequenced within a study of blood T cell repertoires in COVID-19. TCRdb's copy holds only in-frame clones and misses some; the assay was immunoSEQ multiplex PCR. The sample carries about 73,000 clones, over 65% recorded once. V dropped 3 bases and J dropped 6; count of bases not matched to a gene: 12. Germline V CDR1 and CDR2: SGDLS, YYNGEE. This CDR3 is 16 amino acids long. The sequence came from a woman aged 60-70 years with acute or convalescent COVID-19. The chain employs TRBV9 and TRBJ1-2, with 9 nucleotides matching TRBD1. The specimen sequenced was peripheral blood. CDR3 sequence: CASSARQGGTYNGYTF. CDR3 DNA: TGTGCCAGCAGCGCCAGACAGGGGGGAACTTATAATGGCTACACCTTC.